A single sample is the source of the 22 T cell receptor beta chains below, sequenced in a study of shared clonotypes between healthy human individuals. TCRdb's table, derived via immunoSEQ multiplex PCR, lists solely in-frame clones and lacks some. The sample contains approximately 330,000 clones, 73% of which appear only once. The specimen was memory CD4+ T cells sorted from blood. The subset here: CD45RA-negative fraction. All receptors come from a man aged 25 to 40 in good health.

The sample holds one count of this clone. The chain joins TRBV6-1 to TRBJ1-4, with D maybe TRBD1 (5 bases). The ends were cut back, 7 bases at V and 10 bases at J, with 22 bases in the middle. Germline CDR1 and CDR2: MNHNS and SASEGT. The length of the CDR3 is 15 residues. The CDR3 nucleotides read TGTGCCAGCACGGACCCGGGGGACGGCGGTGGAAAACTGTTTTTT. Protein sequence: CASTDPGDGGGKLFF.

The rearrangement links TRBV19 to TRBJ2-6; possibly TRBD1 or TRBD2 for D (5 bases each). Germline V gene data show CDR1 as LNHDA and CDR2 as SQIVND (reference sequence). The V and J ends lost 4 bases and 12 bases respectively, with 16 bases between them. The CDR3 totals 14 residues. The CDR3 DNA sequence: TGTGCCAGTAGTACTCGGGACCCTCTGAGCGTCCTGACTTTC. Amino acid sequence: CASSTRDPLSVLTF.

The chain employs TRBV2 and TRBJ1-1; TRBD1 might be the D (5 bases). The germline V gene encodes CDR1 SNHLY and CDR2 FYNNEI. Between the trimmed V and J ends, which lost 7 bases and 6 bases, there was a span of 9 bases. The CDR3 runs 11 residues. CDR3: CASKGRAEAFF. The CDR3, as DNA: TGTGCCAGCAAGGGCAGGGCTGAAGCTTTCTTT.

J is TRBJ2-2 and V is TRBV29-1, with TRBD1 identical over 10 bases. V was pared by 7 bases and J by 3 bases, with 14 bases of the junction left unmatched. Germline V lookup: CDR1 SQVTM, CDR2 ANQGSEA. CDR3 size: 17 residues. CDR3 in DNA: TGCAGCGCCGGGGGGACAGGGGTTAGTTTGTACACCGGGGAGCTGTTTTTT. It is translated as CSAGGTGVSLYTGELFF.

A single count supports this clone. V gene TRBV27 combines with J gene TRBJ2-7, with 8 bases identical to TRBD1. V trimming: 6 bases; J trimming: 1 base; junction bases outside the gene matches: 8. The germline V gene has CDR1 MNHEY and CDR2 SMNVEV (reference sequence). The CDR3 is 15 residues long. This CDR3 reads CASSQGQGESYEQYF. The DNA for the CDR3 is TGTGCCAGCAGCCAAGGACAGGGAGAATCCTACGAGCAGTACTTC.

J is TRBJ1-6 and V is TRBV6-5; D perhaps matches TRBD1 (5 bases). Trimming shortened V by 6 bases and J by 6 bases, and 12 bases separated the two germline ends. CDR1 is MNHEY, CDR2 SVGAGI, per germline. The CDR3 has 14 amino acids. The DNA of the CDR3 is TGTGCCAGCAGCCTCCAGGGAGGTAATTCACCCCTCCACTTT. It specifies CASSLQGGNSPLHF.

The rearrangement joins TRBV6-5 to TRBJ1-2, with TRBD1 as a possible D gene (5 bases). Per germline, CDR1 MNHEY and CDR2 SVGAGI. This CDR3 is 14 amino acids long. Trimming took off 5 bases at V and 0 bases at J, with 10 bases between the two ends. CDR3: CASSRLTANYGYTF. DNA of the CDR3: TGTGCCAGCAGTCGACTGACAGCTAACTATGGCTACACCTTC.

This chain joins TRBV27 and TRBJ2-7; possibly TRBD2 for D (5 bases). Trimming took off 3 bases at V and 4 bases at J, with 7 bases between the two ends. The CDR3 loop spans 12 amino acids. Germline V lookup: CDR1 MNHEY, CDR2 SMNVEV (reference sequence). The CDR3 DNA reads as TGTGCCAGCAGTTTGCCGGGGTACGAGCAGTACTTC. The encoded protein is CASSLPGYEQYF.

The rearrangement uses TRBV6-1 and TRBJ2-3, with 7 bases lining up with TRBD1. Germline values: CDR1 MNHNS, CDR2 SASEGT. V dropped 6 bases and J dropped 2; count of bases not matched to a gene: 8. The CDR3 runs to 15 residues. The chain's CDR3 is CASSLDRVLTDTQYF. The CDR3 DNA reads TGTGCCAGCAGCTTAGACAGGGTGCTCACAGATACGCAGTATTTT.

The J gene is TRBJ1-1, the V gene TRBV5-1; D is uncertain. The CDR3 totals 16 residues. Per the germline V gene, CDR1 is SGHRS and CDR2 is YFSETQ. The V gene lost 0 bases and the J gene lost 2 bases, with 14 bases spanning the gap. The CDR3 protein is CASSLAMVGVNTEAFF. The CDR3 nucleotides read TGCGCCAGCAGCTTGGCCATGGTGGGAGTTAACACTGAAGCTTTCTTT.

This chain uses TRBV7-1 with TRBJ2-1, with 9 bases aligning to TRBD2. TRBV7-1 is designated an ORF whose function remains uncertain. CDR3 length: 13 residues. The V and J ends lost 4 bases and 9 bases, in that order; junction bases with no gene match: 4. CDR3 protein: CASSLAGGTEQFF. CDR3 DNA: TGTGCCAGCAGCTTGGCGGGAGGGACTGAGCAGTTCTTC.

The table lists this clone with a few counts. The junction differs from germline at one of its ends, possibly a read error. This chain uses TRBV2 with TRBJ1-5; D is unresolved. The V gene's germline CDR1 is SNHLY and CDR2 FYNNEI. The CDR3 sequence is 13 residues long. CDR3 nucleotide sequence: TGTGCCAGCAGGGAAGATGGACGGTACCCCCAGCATTTT. It specifies CASREDGRYPQHF.

On this clone: One end of the junction fails to match germline, which may point to a read error. DNA of the CDR3: TGTGCCATCAGTGGGGCCGGGACGGTCGAGAATGAGCAGTTCTTC. This codes for CAISGAGTVENEQFF. The J gene is TRBJ2-1, the V gene TRBV6-5, with D tentatively TRBD1 or TRBD2 (5 bases each). CDR3 length: 15 amino acids. Germline CDR1 MNHEY, CDR2 SVGAGI.

The rearrangement uses TRBV5-6 and TRBJ1-3; the D gene is possibly TRBD1 (6 bases). This CDR3 contains 14 residues. V gave up 2 bases and J gave up 2 bases, with 8 bases separating them. CDR1 SGHDT and CDR2 YYEEEE come from the germline V gene. CDR3 sequence (DNA): TGTGCCAGCAGCTTAACAGGGACTGGAAACACCATATATTTT. Protein: CASSLTGTGNTIYF.

This clone appeared many times. This chain links TRBV6-5 with TRBJ2-7; maybe TRBD2 (5 bases). CDR3 length equals 15 residues. Germline CDR1 and CDR2: MNHEY and SVGAGI. The ends were cut back, 0 bases at V and 0 bases at J, with 9 bases in the middle. This chain's CDR3 is CASSYSLGGSYEQYF. CDR3 bases: TGTGCCAGCAGTTACTCGCTCGGAGGCTCCTACGAGCAGTACTTC.

This chain uses TRBV7-9 with TRBJ2-5; 8 nucleotides match TRBD2. Germline loops: CDR1 SEHNR, CDR2 FQNEAQ (reference sequence). The V segment lost 3 bases and the J segment 5 bases; nucleotides outside the gene matches: 14. This CDR3 has 17 residues. The CDR3 DNA is TGTGCCAGCAGCTTTCCCGGACTAGCTGGGGGCGCCGAGACCCAGTACTTC. Translation gives CASSFPGLAGGAETQYF.

The chain uses TRBV7-2 and TRBJ2-5; either TRBD1 or TRBD2 may supply D (6 bases each). This CDR3 spans 17 amino acids. Germline CDR1 reads SGHTA; CDR2 reads FQGNSA. V shed 3 bases and J shed 1 base, with 18 bases lying between them. CDR3 loop: CASSFWERGVPQETQYF. In DNA, the CDR3 is TGTGCCAGCAGCTTTTGGGAAAGGGGGGTACCCCAAGAGACCCAGTACTTC.

V usage is TRBV5-1 and J usage is TRBJ2-2; maybe TRBD2 (5 bases). CDR3 length: 15 residues. Germline CDR1 reads SGHRS; CDR2 reads YFSETQ. V gave up 7 bases and J gave up 0 bases, with 13 bases separating them. The CDR3 region is CASGPPGANTGELFF. In nucleotides, the CDR3 is TGCGCCAGCGGGCCCCCCGGGGCGAACACCGGGGAGCTGTTTTTT.

Only a few counts were recorded for this clone. This sequence joins TRBV5-1 and TRBJ1-4; 10 bases fit TRBD1. Germline loops: CDR1 SGHRS, CDR2 YFSETQ. The CDR3 length is 16 residues. Losses at the gene ends were 5 bases for V and 0 bases for J; bases not matched to a gene: 4. CDR3 coding DNA: TGCGCCAGCAGTCGGACAGGGGGGGCAACTAATGAAAAACTGTTTTTT. Protein: CASSRTGGATNEKLFF.

The V call is TRBV5-1, the J call TRBJ2-2; 9 bases map to TRBD1. V shed 2 bases, J shed 6 bases, and the junction held 8 bases outside the gene matches. Per the germline V gene, CDR1 is SGHRS and CDR2 is YFSETQ. The CDR3 loop spans 16 amino acids. The CDR3 sequence is CASSLQGAMDSGELFF. Written as DNA, the CDR3 is TGCGCCAGCAGCTTACAGGGGGCTATGGACTCCGGGGAGCTGTTTTTT.

The chain is built from TRBV6-6 and TRBJ2-7, with D unresolved. Trimming took off 5 bases at V and 11 bases at J, with 13 bases between the two ends. The CDR3 spans 11 residues. Germline values: CDR1 MNHNY, CDR2 SVGAGI (reference sequence). CDR3 sequence: CASSRVDRKYF. The CDR3 DNA is TGTGCCAGCAGTAGAGTCGATCGGAAGTACTTC.

The V and J genes are TRBV18 and TRBJ2-3; 8 bases line up with TRBD2. This CDR3 comprises 15 residues. V lost 3 bases and J lost 0; bases outside the gene matches: 2. Germline CDR1 is KGHSH and CDR2 is LQKENI. Here the CDR3 reads CASSPVAGSTDTQYF. The CDR3 bases are TGTGCCAGCTCACCGGTAGCGGGAAGCACAGATACGCAGTATTTT.